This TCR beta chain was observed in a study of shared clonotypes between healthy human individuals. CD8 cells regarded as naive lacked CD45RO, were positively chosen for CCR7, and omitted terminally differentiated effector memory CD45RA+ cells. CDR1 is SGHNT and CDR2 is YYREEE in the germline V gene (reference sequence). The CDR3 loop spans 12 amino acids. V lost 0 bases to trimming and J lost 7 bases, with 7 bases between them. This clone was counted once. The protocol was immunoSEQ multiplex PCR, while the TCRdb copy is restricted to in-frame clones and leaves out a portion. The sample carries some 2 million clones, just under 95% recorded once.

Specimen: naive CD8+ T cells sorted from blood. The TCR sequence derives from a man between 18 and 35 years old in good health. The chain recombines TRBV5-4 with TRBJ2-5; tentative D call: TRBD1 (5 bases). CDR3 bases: TGTGCCAGCAGCTTGGGGGGCCCGACCCAGTACTTC. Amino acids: CASSLGGPTQYF.